The sequence of this TCR beta chain was determined in a study of cytomegalovirus exposure and HLA in healthy donors. Trimming pared 5 bases from V and 8 bases from J, leaving 12 bases between. CDR1 SGHTA and CDR2 FQGNSA come from the germline V gene. CDR3 length: 12 residues. Data came from immunoSEQ multiplex PCR; TCRdb stores just in-frame clones and leaves some out. Of roughly 70,000 clones listed, approximately 86% were seen once; the top ten hold 2.5% to 3.5%. This clonotype was sampled from a man under 40 in good health and CMV-seronegative. Sequences were obtained from PBMCs. The chain combines TRBV7-2 with TRBJ1-2, with a weak D call TRBD1 (5 bases). The CDR3 DNA follows: TGTGCCAGCAGCCAGGGCCGCCAAGGCTACACCTTC. This sequence encodes CASSQGRQGYTF.